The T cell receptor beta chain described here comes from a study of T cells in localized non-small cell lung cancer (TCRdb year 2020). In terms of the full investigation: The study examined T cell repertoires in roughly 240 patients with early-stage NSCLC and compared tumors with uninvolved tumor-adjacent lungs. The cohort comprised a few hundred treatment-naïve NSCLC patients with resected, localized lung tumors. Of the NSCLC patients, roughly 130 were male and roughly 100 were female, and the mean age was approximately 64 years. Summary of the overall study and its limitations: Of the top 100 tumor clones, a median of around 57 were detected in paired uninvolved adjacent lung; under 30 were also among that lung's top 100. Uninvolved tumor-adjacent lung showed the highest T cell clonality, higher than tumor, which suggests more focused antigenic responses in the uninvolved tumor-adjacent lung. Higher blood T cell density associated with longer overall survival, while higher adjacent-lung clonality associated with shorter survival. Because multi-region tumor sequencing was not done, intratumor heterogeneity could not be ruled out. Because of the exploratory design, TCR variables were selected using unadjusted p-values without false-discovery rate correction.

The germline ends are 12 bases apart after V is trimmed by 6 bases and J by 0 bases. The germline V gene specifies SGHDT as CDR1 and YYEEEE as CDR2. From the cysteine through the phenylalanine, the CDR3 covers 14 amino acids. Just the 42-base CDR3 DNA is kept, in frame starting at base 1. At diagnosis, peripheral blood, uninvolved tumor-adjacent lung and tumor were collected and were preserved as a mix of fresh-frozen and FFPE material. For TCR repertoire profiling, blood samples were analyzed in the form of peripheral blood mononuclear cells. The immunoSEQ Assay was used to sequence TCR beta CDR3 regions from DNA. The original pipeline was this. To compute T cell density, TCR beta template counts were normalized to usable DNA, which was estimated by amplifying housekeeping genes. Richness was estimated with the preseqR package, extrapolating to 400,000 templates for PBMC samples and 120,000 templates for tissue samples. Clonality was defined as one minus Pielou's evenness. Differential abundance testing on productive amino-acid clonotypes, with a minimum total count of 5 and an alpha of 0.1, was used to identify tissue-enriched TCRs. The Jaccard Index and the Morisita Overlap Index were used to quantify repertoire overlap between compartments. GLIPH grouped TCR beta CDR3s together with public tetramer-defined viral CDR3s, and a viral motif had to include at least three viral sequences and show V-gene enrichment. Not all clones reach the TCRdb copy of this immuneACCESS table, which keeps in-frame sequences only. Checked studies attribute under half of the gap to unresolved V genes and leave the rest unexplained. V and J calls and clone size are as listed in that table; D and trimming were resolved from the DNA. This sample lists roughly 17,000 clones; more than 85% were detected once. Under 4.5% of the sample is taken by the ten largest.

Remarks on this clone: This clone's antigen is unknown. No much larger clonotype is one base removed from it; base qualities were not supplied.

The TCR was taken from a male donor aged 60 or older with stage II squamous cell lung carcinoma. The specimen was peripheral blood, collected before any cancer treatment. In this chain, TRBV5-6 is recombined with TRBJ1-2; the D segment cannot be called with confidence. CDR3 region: CASNEREANYGYTF. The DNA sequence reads TGTGCCAGCAACGAACGGGAAGCTAACTATGGCTACACCTTC.